Sequencing of this T cell receptor (beta chain) was carried out in a study of T-cell reconstitution after alpha-beta-depleted transplantation in children. Study-level points and caveats: From newly produced T cells came most of the T-cell counts and diversity one year after transplant. As was reported, about two months after transplant, alpha-beta T cells came from several hundred expanded graft clones.

Notes on this clonotype: The antigen is undetermined.

The library targeted TCRbeta and was prepared with unique molecular identifiers. TCRdb redid the calling of the PCR reads with MiXCR, one entry per CDR3 protein. The sample lists 610,000 or so distinct CDR3 sequences; over 25% were seen once. Germline assignment: CDR1 SGHRS and CDR2 YFSETQ. The CDR3 runs to 15 residues. The ends lost 4 bases at V and 1 base at J; junction bases unmatched: 3. Sequencing used PBMCs, obtained before TCRalphabeta/CD19-depleted stem cell transplant. This chain links TRBV5-1 with TRBJ2-2; TRBD2 agrees at 8 bases. This TCR was sampled from a boy in the first two years of life with Wiskott-Aldrich syndrome, due to receive a stem cell transplant. Written as DNA, the CDR3 is TGCGCCAGCAGCGAAACTAGCGGGAACACCGGGGAGCTGTTTTTT. Residues: CASSETSGNTGELFF.